The rows below give T cell receptor beta chains drawn from one sample of a study of cytomegalovirus exposure and HLA in healthy donors. Clones were read by immunoSEQ multiplex PCR, and TCRdb kept only the in-frame ones, dropping some. The sample consists of fewer than 200,000 clones, about three quarters of them appearing once. The sequenced sample was PBMCs. The receptors were sampled from a woman aged 40 to 55 in good health and CMV-seropositive. The CDR3 runs from the conserved cysteine through the conserved F or W. The D gene is left open where the match is weak. The size entry is marked missing in some rows and otherwise reads once, few, many or a size class.

TRBD1,TRBJ1-1,TRBV11-3,-,CASSFEGQGGKAFF,TGTGCCAGCAGCTTCGAGGGACAGGGGGGGAAAGCTTTCTTT
-,TRBJ2-3,TRBV9,-,CASSPRGSDTQYF,TGTGCCAGCAGCCCCAGAGGGAGCGATACGCAGTATTTT
TRBD2,TRBJ2-3,TRBV7-9,-,CSSGLAGGLSDTQYF,TGTTCCAGCGGACTAGCGGGAGGGTTGTCAGATACGCAGTATTTT
TRBD1,TRBJ1-2,TRBV2,-,CASSEHRGINGYTF,TGTGCCAGCAGTGAACACAGGGGTATTAATGGCTACACCTTC
-,TRBJ2-2,TRBV27,-,CASSLTSTANTGELFF,TGTGCCAGCAGTTTAACCAGTACCGCGAACACCGGGGAGCTGTTTTTT
TRBD1,TRBJ2-7,TRBV5-1,-,CASSSGTGGEEQYF,TGCGCCAGCAGCTCCGGGACAGGGGGCGAGGAGCAGTACTTC
TRBD2,TRBJ2-3,TRBV19,-,CASKVLAGAQDTQYF,TGTGCCAGTAAAGTACTAGCGGGTGCACAAGATACGCAGTATTTT
TRBD2,TRBJ2-2,TRBV9,-,CASSVEGLAGELFF,TGTGCCAGCAGCGTAGAGGGACTAGCCGGGGAGCTGTTTTTT
TRBD2,TRBJ2-1,TRBV19,few,CASASSGGALNEQFF,TGTGCCAGTGCATCTAGCGGGGGGGCCTTGAATGAGCAGTTCTTC
TRBD1,TRBJ1-3,TRBV5-1,-,CASSLTGPGNTIYF,TGCGCCAGCAGCCTGACAGGGCCTGGAAACACCATATATTTT
-,TRBJ1-1,TRBV7-2,-,CASSRRGVNTEAFF,TGTGCCAGCAGCCGCAGGGGCGTGAACACTGAAGCTTTCTTT
TRBD2,TRBJ2-5,TRBV7-2,-,CASSTGLVETQYF,TGTGCCAGCAGCACAGGACTAGTTGAGACCCAGTACTTC
TRBD2,TRBJ2-3,TRBV19,-,CASSRRVLAASTDTQYF,TGTGCCAGTAGTCGACGCGTACTAGCGGCGAGCACAGATACGCAGTATTTT
TRBD2,TRBJ2-2,TRBV27,few,CASTARSGGTNTGELFF,TGTGCCAGCACCGCGAGGAGCGGGGGGACTAACACCGGGGAGCTGTTTTTT
-,TRBJ2-7,TRBV7-6,-,CASSLVDGEQYF,TGTGCCAGCAGCTTAGTAGACGGGGAGCAGTACTTC
-,TRBJ1-1,TRBV7-8,once,CASSVDGVSTEAFF,TGTGCCAGCAGCGTCGATGGAGTCTCCACTGAAGCTTTCTTT
TRBD2,TRBJ2-7,TRBV10-3,-,CAISEQGLVNEQYF,TGTGCCATCAGTGAGCAGGGACTAGTAAACGAGCAGTACTTC
-,TRBJ2-2,TRBV18,-,CASSSTAGGELFF,TGTGCCAGCTCATCCACTGCCGGCGGGGAGCTGTTTTTT
TRBD2,TRBJ2-7,TRBV6-5,few,CASSSGGLGYEQYF,TGTGCCAGCAGTTCCGGGGGGTTAGGGTACGAGCAGTACTTC
-,TRBJ2-1,TRBV29-1,-,CSVPKQQGQGEQFF,TGCAGCGTTCCAAAGCAACAGGGTCAAGGTGAGCAGTTCTTC
TRBD2,TRBJ2-5,TRBV10-3,-,CAISKTSGSGETQYF,TGTGCCATCAGTAAGACTAGCGGGAGTGGGGAGACCCAGTACTTC
-,TRBJ1-2,TRBV5-1,few,CASSFSGLSRDYGYTF,TGCGCCAGCAGCTTTTCGGGACTCTCGAGGGACTATGGCTACACCTTC
-,TRBJ2-7,TRBV5-1,few,CASSLASQGWYEQYF,TGCGCCAGCAGCTTGGCTAGCCAGGGGTGGTATGAGCAGTACTTC
-,TRBJ1-2,TRBV30,-,CAWTEGDGYTF,TGTGCCTGGACAGAAGGAGACGGCTACACCTTC
-,TRBJ1-6,TRBV15,-,CATSRAEDNSPLHF,TGTGCCACCAGCAGAGCTGAGGATAATTCACCCCTCCACTTT
TRBD1,TRBJ1-1,TRBV5-1,-,CASSFHTGQGNTEAFF,TGCGCCAGCAGCTTCCATACTGGACAGGGCAACACTGAAGCTTTCTTT
TRBD1,TRBJ1-3,TRBV5-4,-,CASSSTGGASGNTIYF,TGTGCCAGCAGCTCTACAGGGGGCGCATCTGGAAACACCATATATTTT
TRBD1,TRBJ2-5,TRBV6-6,-,CASSYTGQAETQYF,TGTGCCAGCAGTTACACCGGACAGGCGGAGACCCAGTACTTC
TRBD1,TRBJ1-5,TRBV7-8,-,CASSSGQGGNQPQHF,TGTGCCAGCAGCTCAGGACAGGGAGGGAATCAGCCCCAGCATTTT
-,TRBJ2-2,TRBV19,-,CASSPQDWQRGELFF,TGTGCCAGTAGCCCCCAGGACTGGCAACGCGGGGAGCTGTTTTTT
-,TRBJ1-5,TRBV19,once,CASSRESNQPQHF,TGTGCCAGTAGTCGTGAGAGCAATCAGCCCCAGCATTTT